The 7 T cell receptor beta chains below come from one sample, sequenced in a study of blood T cell repertoires in COVID-19. Using immunoSEQ multiplex PCR, the repertoire was profiled, and TCRdb retains in-frame clones only, with some absent. This table holds fewer than 85,000 clones, approximately 80% found once. The specimen sequenced was peripheral blood. These receptors originate from an older woman with acute or convalescent COVID-19.

The V gene is TRBV6-6, the J gene TRBJ1-2; D call uncertain. The germline V and J ends were trimmed by 7 bases and 4 bases, with 16 bases remaining between them. The CDR3 runs 14 residues. The germline gives CDR1 MNHNY, CDR2 SVGAGI (reference sequence). The CDR3 DNA is TGTGCCAGCACTCCTGACTCCTTGGGCTATGGCTACACCTTC. The encoded protein is CASTPDSLGYGYTF.

This chain links TRBV19 with TRBJ1-1; TRBD1 aligns across 7 bases. Looked up from germline, CDR1 is LNHDA and CDR2 is SQIVND (reference sequence). V lost 3 bases, J lost 2 bases, and 18 bases stayed unmatched. The CDR3 contains 19 residues. The CDR3: CASSMRVGGAGGRNTEAFF. The DNA of the CDR3 is TGTGCCAGTAGTATGAGGGTTGGTGGGGCAGGGGGTAGAAACACTGAAGCTTTCTTT.

The V call is TRBV3-1 (or the pseudogene TRBV3-2), the J call TRBJ1-6; tentatively, D is TRBD1 (5 bases). CDR3 length: 15 residues. The V and J ends lost 3 bases and 9 bases respectively, with 15 bases between them. In germline, CDR1 is LGHDT, CDR2 YNNKEL (reference sequence). CDR3 sequence reads: CASSQGRGTGSPLHF. CDR3 coding DNA: TGTGCCAGCAGCCAGGGGCGGGGTACGGGTTCACCCCTCCACTTT.

The genes are TRBV10-3 and TRBJ2-3; D is unresolved. There are 14 residues in the CDR3. Germline V lookup: CDR1 ENHRY, CDR2 SYGVKD. Trimming shortened V by 3 bases and J by 0 bases, and 7 bases separated the two germline ends. In DNA, the CDR3 is TGTGCCATCAGTGACGGTTCTAGCACAGATACGCAGTATTTT. This encodes CAISDGSSTDTQYF.

This clone has only a few counts. This rearrangement joins TRBV7-2 to TRBJ1-1; D gene uncertain. The ends were cut back, 5 bases at V and 3 bases at J, with 16 bases in the middle. This CDR3 comprises 15 residues. Germline loops: CDR1 SGHTA, CDR2 FQGNSA. The DNA of the CDR3 is TGTGCCAGCAGCGTATCCGTCGGGAGCTACACTGAAGCTTTCTTT. This codes for CASSVSVGSYTEAFF.

There are a few counts of this clone. V is TRBV10-3 and J is TRBJ1-1, with a tentative D call TRBD1 (5 bases). Germline V gene lookup returns CDR1 ENHRY and CDR2 SYGVKD. The ends were cut back, 4 bases at V and 1 base at J, with 10 bases in the middle. This CDR3 region has 14 residues. In DNA form, the CDR3 reads TGTGCCATCAGTGTCGGGGGTTCGAACACTGAAGCTTTCTTT. It specifies CAISVGGSNTEAFF.

The chain couples TRBV6-5 to TRBJ2-1; 11 nucleotides agree with TRBD2. Trimming cost V 9 bases and J 7 bases; bases outside gene matches: 8. This CDR3 contains 14 residues. The germline gives CDR1 MNHEY, CDR2 SVGAGI. CDR3 sequence: CASKRGLAVNEQFF. Written as DNA, the CDR3 is TGTGCCAGTAAAAGGGGACTAGCGGTGAATGAGCAGTTCTTC.